This T cell receptor beta chain was captured in a study of blood T cell repertoires in COVID-19. Study information: Samples representing acute and convalescent COVID-19 were sourced from the United States, Italy and Spain. PBMCs, B-cell-depleted T cells, or T cells were the source of the cDNA or gDNA that made up the material.

Under the authors' procedure: Amplification from reference gene primers served as the basis for estimated nucleated cell counts. Here immunoSEQ multiplex PCR was the method, and the copy in TCRdb shows in-frame clones only, minus some. The DNA gave D and trimming, while V, J and clone size come from that table. The profile shows fewer than 200,000 clones, about 88% of them singletons. The CDR3 runs 14 residues. Trimming cost V 6 bases and J 10 bases; bases outside gene matches: 9. Per germline, CDR1 MDHEN and CDR2 SYDVKM. The sequenced sample consisted of peripheral blood. The sequence derives from a man between 35 and 55 years old with active or convalescent COVID-19. This chain joins TRBV28 and TRBJ1-4, with TRBD1 matching 9 bases. This CDR3 is CASRSGTGQAKLFF. The CDR3 coding sequence is TGTGCCAGCAGATCCGGGACAGGGCAGGCAAAACTGTTTTTT.